One sample yielded the 24 T cell receptor beta chains listed below, sequenced in a study of shared clonotypes between healthy human individuals. Data came from immunoSEQ multiplex PCR; TCRdb stores just in-frame clones and leaves some out. This sample has 2 million to 3 million clones; 80% to 95% occur once, and the top ten carry roughly 0.39%. The sample comprised naive CD4+ T cells from PBMCs. This sample's subset: CD45RA+ positively selected. The receptors here all came from a man younger than 35 in good health. Some clones in this sample may be carry-over from other donors' samples.

In its sample, this clone was seen a few times. The chain has TRBV7-3 and TRBJ2-2; the D is unclear. The CDR3 covers 16 residues. The germline V gene has CDR1 SGHTA and CDR2 FQGTGA. The V gene lost 0 bases and the J gene lost 5 bases, with 13 bases spanning the gap. The DNA of the CDR3 is TGTGCCAGCAGCTTAACGTCGGGCAGTTATACCGGGGAGCTGTTTTTT. Its protein is CASSLTSGSYTGELFF.

The chain links TRBV19 to TRBJ1-1, with D uncertain. Trimming cost V 6 bases and J 1 base, with 12 bases left between them. The CDR3 length is 14 residues. Per the germline V gene, CDR1 is LNHDA and CDR2 is SQIVND (reference sequence). The CDR3 DNA follows: TGTGCCAGTAGGCGGGGAAAGGAGAACACTGAAGCTTTCTTT. Protein: CASRRGKENTEAFF.

The count of this clone is one. The chain employs TRBV27 and TRBJ2-5; 8 bases are shared with TRBD2. Germline V CDR1 and CDR2: MNHEY, SMNVEV (reference sequence). Trimming at V came to 5 bases and at J to 4 bases, leaving 9 bases not matched to a gene. CDR3 length: 15 residues. The CDR3 loop is CASSPFGRAGETQYF. In nucleotides, the CDR3 is TGTGCCAGCAGTCCTTTCGGGAGGGCCGGAGAGACCCAGTACTTC.

This clone came up once. The chain joins TRBV7-3 to TRBJ2-7; TRBD1 is a possible D gene (5 bases). Trimming removed 0 bases from V and 3 bases from J, with 12 bases in between. There are 15 residues in the CDR3. Germline values: CDR1 SGHTA, CDR2 FQGTGA. As DNA, the CDR3 is TGTGCCAGCAGCTTAACACGGGCAGGGCACTACGAGCAGTACTTC. Its protein product is CASSLTRAGHYEQYF.

V is TRBV28 and J is TRBJ2-7, with D unresolved. The CDR3 consists of 13 residues. Trimming stripped 6 bases from V and 5 bases from J, with 14 bases between. CDR1 MDHEN and CDR2 SYDVKM come from the germline V gene. The CDR3 region has the DNA TGTGCCAGCAGCGACCCCCGACCGAACGAGCAGTACTTC. Translation gives CASSDPRPNEQYF.

The V gene is TRBV4-3, the J gene TRBJ2-2; D not resolved. With 0 bases removed from V and 1 base from J, the gap between germline ends came to 15 bases. This CDR3 is built from 18 residues. Germline CDR1 reads LGHNA; CDR2 reads YSLEER. The CDR3 spells CASSQEPHRGRNTGELFF. The CDR3 nucleotides are TGCGCCAGCAGCCAAGAACCCCACAGAGGCAGGAACACCGGGGAGCTGTTTTTT.

V gene TRBV5-8 combines with J gene TRBJ1-5; no definite D call. Trimming stripped 1 base from V and 7 bases from J, with 9 bases between. CDR3 length: 13 residues. Germline CDR1 is SGHTS and CDR2 is YDEGEE. In nucleotides, the CDR3 is TGTGCCAGCAGCTTGTCCATACTACAGCCCCAGCATTTT. Translating it yields CASSLSILQPQHF.

The V gene is TRBV29-1, the J gene TRBJ2-7; 11 bases are a match to TRBD1. CDR1 and CDR2 (germline): SQVTM, ANQGSEA. The ends lost 6 bases at V and 5 bases at J; junction bases unmatched: 3. CDR3 length: 12 residues. CDR3 nucleotides: TGCAGCGTAGGACAGGGGGCGCACGAGCAGTACTTC. It encodes CSVGQGAHEQYF.

V and J are TRBV7-9 and TRBJ2-7; maybe TRBD1 (5 bases). CDR1 is SEHNR, CDR2 FQNEAQ, per germline (reference sequence). Trimming pared 1 base from V and 6 bases from J, leaving 10 bases between. The CDR3 loop spans 13 amino acids. CDR3 bases: TGTGCCAGCAGCTTAGTTCCGACAGTCGAGCAGTACTTC. Residues: CASSLVPTVEQYF.

The CDR3, as DNA: TGCGCCAGCAGCTCAGGGACGGTTGGAAACACCATATATTTT. It codes for CASSSGTVGNTIYF. The chain is built from TRBV5-1 and TRBJ1-3, with D tentatively TRBD1 (5 bases). The CDR3 is made up of 14 amino acids. Trimming removed 3 bases from V and 3 bases from J, with 10 bases in between. CDR1 is SGHRS, CDR2 YFSETQ, per germline.

The V call is TRBV9, the J call TRBJ2-1, with D possibly being TRBD2 (6 bases). The CDR3 runs to 20 residues. From germline, CDR1 is SGDLS and CDR2 YYNGEE. V dropped 4 bases and J dropped 3 bases, with 29 bases sitting between them. The CDR3 nucleotides read TGTGCCAGCAGCCCAAGACTTAGCGGCATCCTCACCCAGGACTACAATGAGCAGTTCTTC. Residues: CASSPRLSGILTQDYNEQFF.

The rearrangement links TRBV27 to TRBJ1-5; TRBD1 matches 9 bases. Germline V lookup: CDR1 MNHEY, CDR2 SMNVEV (reference sequence). The CDR3 contains 13 residues. After removal of 6 bases from V and 9 bases from J, the junction contained 6 bases not matched to a gene. CDR3: CASRGQGLGPQHF. As DNA, the CDR3 is TGTGCCAGCAGGGGACAGGGCCTGGGGCCCCAGCATTTT.

This clone was recorded once. The rearrangement uses TRBV18 and TRBJ1-3; no definite D call. The CDR3 runs to 14 residues. Germline values: CDR1 KGHSH, CDR2 LQKENI. V was trimmed by 2 bases and J by 4 bases, leaving 9 bases between them. CDR3 loop: CASSPDPLGNTIYF. The CDR3 DNA sequence: TGTGCCAGCTCACCAGATCCGTTGGGAAACACCATATATTTT.

The gene calls are TRBV23-1 and TRBJ1-3; unclear D gene. TRBV23-1 is noted as an ORF with a role that remains uncertain. The CDR3 sequence is 15 residues long. V was trimmed by 3 bases and J by 4 bases, leaving 13 bases between them. The CDR3 loop reads CASSQAPGKGNTIYF. Here the CDR3 DNA reads TGCGCCAGCAGTCAGGCCCCGGGGAAGGGAAACACCATATATTTT.

The chain employs TRBV4-2 and TRBJ2-3; the match to TRBD2 covers 12 bases. CDR1 and CDR2 from the germline V gene are LGHNA and YNFKEQ. This CDR3 is 17 amino acids long. V lost 2 bases, J lost 6 bases, and 9 bases stayed unmatched. CDR3 bases: TGTGCCAGCAGCCAAAAAATGCTAGCGGGAGGGCCGGATACGCAGTATTTT. This gives the protein CASSQKMLAGGPDTQYF.

The chain links TRBV7-8 to TRBJ2-7; D remains unclear. V lost 1 base, J lost 2 bases, and 9 bases lay in between. This CDR3 comprises 14 residues. Looked up from germline, CDR1 is SGHVS and CDR2 is FQNEAQ. The CDR3 sequence: CASSLVKGPYEQYF. The CDR3 DNA follows: TGTGCCAGCAGCTTAGTTAAGGGCCCCTACGAGCAGTACTTC. Full variable domain (outside the CDR3, taken from reference TRBV7-8 and TRBJ2-7): GAGVSQSPRYKVAKRGQDVALRCDPISGHVSLFWYQQALGQGPEFLTYFQNEAQLDKSGLPSDRFFAERPEGSVSTLKIQRTQQEDSAVYLCASSLVKGPYEQYFGPGTRLTVT.

This clone has only one observation. The chain is built from TRBV4-2 and TRBJ2-3; a weak D match, TRBD1 (6 bases). V was cut by 2 bases and J by 10 bases, with 10 bases left in between. This CDR3 comprises 12 residues. Germline V lookup: CDR1 LGHNA, CDR2 YNFKEQ. This chain's CDR3 is CASSQITGSQYF. DNA for the CDR3: TGTGCCAGCAGCCAAATTACAGGGTCGCAGTATTTT.

About this clone itself: The identical CDR3 is also encoded by other nucleotide sequences in the sample. The chain has TRBV7-9 and TRBJ1-5; weak D call: TRBD1 (5 bases). The germline V gene encodes CDR1 SEHNR and CDR2 FQNEAQ (reference sequence). Trimming pared 1 base from V and 5 bases from J, leaving 9 bases between. CDR3 length: 14 residues. The CDR3 sequence is CASSLGGGDQPQHF. Here the CDR3 DNA reads TGTGCCAGCAGCTTAGGGGGAGGGGATCAGCCCCAGCATTTT.

The chain carries TRBV27 and TRBJ1-5; possible D gene TRBD1, 5 bases. CDR1 MNHEY and CDR2 SMNVEV come from the germline V gene (reference sequence). Between the trimmed V and J ends, which lost 6 bases and 7 bases, there was a span of 19 bases. The CDR3 runs 15 residues. Written as DNA, the CDR3 is TGTGCCAGCAGACAATCCGGGACCACGGGACAGCCCCAGCATTTT. Translating it yields CASRQSGTTGQPQHF.

This chain uses TRBV7-9 with TRBJ1-2; possibly TRBD1 for D (5 bases). V shed 1 base and J shed 8 bases, with 17 bases lying between them. The length of the CDR3 is 15 residues. Germline V gives CDR1 SEHNR, CDR2 FQNEAQ (reference sequence). CDR3 sequence reads: CASSLEGSFAHGYTF. The CDR3 bases are TGTGCCAGCAGCTTAGAGGGGTCTTTTGCTCACGGCTACACCTTC.

The chain combines TRBV18 with TRBJ1-3; no reliable D call. The CDR3 covers 15 residues. V was trimmed by 2 bases and J by 0 bases, leaving 8 bases between them. Germline-derived CDR1 and CDR2 are KGHSH and LQKENI. The CDR3 here is CASSPGVPSGNTIYF. CDR3 coding DNA: TGTGCCAGCTCACCAGGGGTCCCCTCTGGAAACACCATATATTTT.

The chain combines TRBV11-3 with TRBJ2-5; 8 bases are a match to TRBD2. This CDR3 region has 15 residues. Germline V gene lookup returns CDR1 SGHNT and CDR2 YENEEA. The junction had 5 bases not matched to a gene; V was cut back by 5 bases and J by 0 bases. This CDR3 is CASSPGGADQETQYF. CDR3 DNA sequence: TGTGCCAGCAGCCCCGGGGGGGCAGACCAAGAGACCCAGTACTTC. The complete variable domain, with remaining parts taken from reference TRBV11-3 and TRBJ2-5, reads EAGVVQSPRYKIIEKKQPVAFWCNPISGHNTLYWYLQNLGQGPELLIRYENEEAVDDSQLPKDRFSAERLKGVDSTLKIQPAELGDSAVYLCASSPGGADQETQYFGPGTRLLVL.

The chain uses TRBV7-9 and TRBJ1-6; tentatively, D is TRBD1 (5 bases). CDR3 size: 14 residues. CDR1 SEHNR and CDR2 FQNEAQ come from the germline V gene (reference sequence). The V end was cut by 5 bases, the J end by 9 bases, with 14 bases between. CDR3 region: CASSLPGQGSPLHF. The CDR3 DNA reads as TGTGCCAGCAGCCTGCCAGGGCAGGGTTCACCCCTCCACTTT.

This clone was observed a few times. The chain employs TRBV29-1 and TRBJ1-1; weak D call: TRBD1 (6 bases). The V end was cut by 5 bases, the J end by 6 bases, with 16 bases between. The CDR3 has 13 residues. Germline-derived CDR1 and CDR2 are SQVTM and ANQGSEA. The CDR3 region is CSVTAGRGAEAFF. The CDR3 DNA is TGCAGCGTTACCGCGGGCAGGGGCGCTGAAGCTTTCTTT.